This T cell receptor (beta chain) was documented in a study of shared clonotypes between healthy human individuals. This clone was detected a few times. Each donor was a Caucasian adult residing in Nashville, Tennessee. The V gene's germline CDR1 is MNHNS and CDR2 SASEGT. Trimming pared 3 bases from V and 6 bases from J, leaving 14 bases between. The CDR3 covers 14 residues. Libraries were prepared by immunoSEQ multiplex PCR; TCRdb keeps only in-frame clonotypes and omits some of them. Here the sample spans under 750,000 clones, 72% being singletons. The source material was memory CD4+ T cells sorted from blood. Subset denoted: CD45RA-negative fraction. This sequence originates from a woman aged 25 to 39 in good health. The chain joins TRBV6-1 to TRBJ1-2, with TRBD1 as a possible D gene (6 bases). CDR3 region: CASSEWIAGDGYTF. The CDR3 nucleotides read TGTGCCAGCAGTGAGTGGATCGCAGGGGATGGCTACACCTTC.